These 2 T cell receptor beta chains share one sample of origin, sequenced in a study of OX40 agonist ivuxolimab in advanced cancers. Here immunoSEQ multiplex PCR was the method, and the copy in TCRdb shows in-frame clones only, minus some. The sample carries fewer than 85,000 clones, 77% recorded once. This specimen was CD4+ or CD8+ T cells sorted from blood, taken in a trial of the OX40 agonist ivuxolimab. The receptors were sampled from an adult with an advanced solid tumor such as melanoma, head and neck, liver or kidney cancer.

The chain is built from TRBV11-1 and TRBJ1-2, with 9 nucleotides matching TRBD1. Germline CDR1 reads SGHAT; CDR2 reads FQDESV (reference sequence). CDR3 length: 15 residues. J lost 3 bases, V lost 1 base, and 3 bases had no gene match. The CDR3 reads CASSLGQGGDYGYTF. CDR3 sequence (DNA): TGTGCCAGCAGCTTAGGACAGGGGGGTGACTATGGCTACACCTTC.

The chain has TRBV28 and TRBJ2-1; no firm D call. Between the trimmed V and J ends, which lost 6 bases and 5 bases, there was a span of 8 bases. Germline assignment: CDR1 MDHEN and CDR2 SYDVKM. CDR3 length equals 12 residues. CDR3 sequence reads: CASRWADNEQFF. CDR3 sequence (DNA): TGTGCCAGCAGGTGGGCTGACAATGAGCAGTTCTTC.